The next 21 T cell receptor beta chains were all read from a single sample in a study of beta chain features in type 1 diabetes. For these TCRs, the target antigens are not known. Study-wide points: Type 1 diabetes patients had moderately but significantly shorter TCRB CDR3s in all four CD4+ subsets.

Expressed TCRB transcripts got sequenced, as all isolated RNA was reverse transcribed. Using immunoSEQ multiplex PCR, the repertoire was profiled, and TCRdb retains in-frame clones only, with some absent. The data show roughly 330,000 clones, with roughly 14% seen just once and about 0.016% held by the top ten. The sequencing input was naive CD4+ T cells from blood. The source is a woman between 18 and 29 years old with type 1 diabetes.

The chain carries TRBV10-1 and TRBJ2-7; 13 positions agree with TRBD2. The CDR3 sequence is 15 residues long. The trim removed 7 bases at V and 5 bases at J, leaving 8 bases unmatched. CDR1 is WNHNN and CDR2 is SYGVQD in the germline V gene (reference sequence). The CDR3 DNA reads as TGCGCCAGCACCCCGGGACTAGCGGGAAACGACGAGCAGTACTTC. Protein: CASTPGLAGNDEQYF.

As DNA, the CDR3 is TGTGCCAGCAGCGTAGTAAGCGGGGGAGGTCTTAGGGAGACCAACGTCCTGACTTTC. Translated, it gives CASSVVSGGGLRETNVLTF. The chain links TRBV9 to TRBJ2-6, with 8 bases fitting TRBD2. V gave up 0 bases and J gave up 8 bases; unmatched junction bases: 16. Germline CDR1 is SGDLS and CDR2 is YYNGEE. The CDR3 has 19 amino acids.

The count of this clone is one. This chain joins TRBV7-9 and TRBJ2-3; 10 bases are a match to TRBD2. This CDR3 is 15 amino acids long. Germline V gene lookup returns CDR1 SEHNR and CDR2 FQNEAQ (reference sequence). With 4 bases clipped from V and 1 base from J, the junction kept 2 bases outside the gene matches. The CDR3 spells CASSSSGRGTDTQYF. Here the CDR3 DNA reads TGTGCCAGCAGCTCTAGCGGGAGAGGCACAGATACGCAGTATTTT.

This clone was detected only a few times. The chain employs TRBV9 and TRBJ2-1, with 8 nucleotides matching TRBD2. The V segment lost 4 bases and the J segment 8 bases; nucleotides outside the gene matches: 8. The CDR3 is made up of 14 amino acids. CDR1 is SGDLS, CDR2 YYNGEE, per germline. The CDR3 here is CASSPGTRSDEQFF. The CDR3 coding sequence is TGTGCCAGCAGCCCTGGGACTAGATCAGATGAGCAGTTCTTC.

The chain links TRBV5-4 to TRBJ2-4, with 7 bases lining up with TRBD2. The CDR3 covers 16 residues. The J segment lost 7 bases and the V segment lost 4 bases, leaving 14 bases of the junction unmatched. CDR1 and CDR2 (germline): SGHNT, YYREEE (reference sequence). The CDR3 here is CASSTGGDSIPNIQYF. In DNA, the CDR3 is TGTGCCAGCAGCACTGGGGGGGACTCTATCCCGAACATTCAGTACTTC.

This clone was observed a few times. The CDR3 sequence: CASSYSREGTHETQYF. CDR3 coding DNA: TGTGCCAGCAGTTACTCCCGGGAAGGAACTCACGAGACCCAGTACTTC. The chain recombines TRBV6-5 with TRBJ2-5; TRBD2 might be the D (5 bases). Germline CDR1 MNHEY, CDR2 SVGAGI. Trimming removed 0 bases from V and 5 bases from J, with 16 bases in between. The CDR3 covers 16 residues.

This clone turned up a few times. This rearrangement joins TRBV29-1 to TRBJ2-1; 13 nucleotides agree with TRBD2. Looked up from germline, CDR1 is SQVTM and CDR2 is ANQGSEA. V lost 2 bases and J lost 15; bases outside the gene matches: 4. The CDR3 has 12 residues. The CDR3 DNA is TGCAGCGTTGAAACTAGCGGGAGGGAAGGGTTCTTC. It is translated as CSVETSGREGFF.

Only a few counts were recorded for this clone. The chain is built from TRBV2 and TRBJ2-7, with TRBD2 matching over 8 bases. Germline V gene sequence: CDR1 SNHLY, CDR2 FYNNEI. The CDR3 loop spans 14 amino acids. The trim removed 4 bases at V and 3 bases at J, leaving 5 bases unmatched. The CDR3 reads CASSGTGGNYEQYF. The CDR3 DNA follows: TGTGCCAGCAGTGGGACGGGAGGGAACTACGAGCAGTACTTC.

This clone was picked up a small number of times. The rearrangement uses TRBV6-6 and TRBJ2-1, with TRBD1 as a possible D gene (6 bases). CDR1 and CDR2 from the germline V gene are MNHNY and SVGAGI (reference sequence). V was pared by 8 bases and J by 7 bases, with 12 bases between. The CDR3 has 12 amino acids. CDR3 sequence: CASHRVGNEQFF. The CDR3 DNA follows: TGTGCCAGCCACAGGGTGGGGAATGAGCAGTTCTTC.

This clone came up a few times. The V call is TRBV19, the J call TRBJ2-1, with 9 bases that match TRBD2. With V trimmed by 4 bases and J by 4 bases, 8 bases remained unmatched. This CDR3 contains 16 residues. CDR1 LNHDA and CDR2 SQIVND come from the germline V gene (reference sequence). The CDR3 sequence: CASSTGLTSGYNEQFF. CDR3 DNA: TGTGCCAGTAGTACCGGCCTGACTAGCGGTTACAATGAGCAGTTCTTC.

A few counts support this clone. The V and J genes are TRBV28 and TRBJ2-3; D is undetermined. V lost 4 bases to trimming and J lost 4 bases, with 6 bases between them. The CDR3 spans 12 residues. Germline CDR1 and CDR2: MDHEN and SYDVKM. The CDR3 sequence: CASSYSSDTQYF. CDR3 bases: TGTGCCAGCAGTTACAGCTCAGATACGCAGTATTTT.

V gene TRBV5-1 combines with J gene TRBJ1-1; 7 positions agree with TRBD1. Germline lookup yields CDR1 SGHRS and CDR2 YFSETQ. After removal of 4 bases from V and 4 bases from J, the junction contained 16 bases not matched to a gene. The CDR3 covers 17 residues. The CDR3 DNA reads TGCGCCAGCAGCCTGTTGACAGGACCCCAGGGGGGCACTGAAGCTTTCTTT. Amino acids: CASSLLTGPQGGTEAFF.

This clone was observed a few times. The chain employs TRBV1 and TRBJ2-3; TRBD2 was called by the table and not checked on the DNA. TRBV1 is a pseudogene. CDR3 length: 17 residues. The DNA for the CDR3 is TGCACCAGCAGCCTTATCCGACTAGCGCGACCCACAGATACGCAGTATTTT. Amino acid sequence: CTSSLIRLARPTDTQYF.

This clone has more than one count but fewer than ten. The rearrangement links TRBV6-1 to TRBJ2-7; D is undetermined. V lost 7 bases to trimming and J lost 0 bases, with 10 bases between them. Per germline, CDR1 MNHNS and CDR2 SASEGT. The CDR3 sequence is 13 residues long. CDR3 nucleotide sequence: TGTGCCAGCAATGGCCAGGCCTCCTACGAGCAGTACTTC. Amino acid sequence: CASNGQASYEQYF.

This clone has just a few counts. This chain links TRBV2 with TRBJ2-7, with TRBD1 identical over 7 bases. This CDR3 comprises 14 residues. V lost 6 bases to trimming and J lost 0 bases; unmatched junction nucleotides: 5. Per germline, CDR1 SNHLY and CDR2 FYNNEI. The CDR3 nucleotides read TGTGCCAGCAGGTTCCGACAGGGCTCCTACGAGCAGTACTTC. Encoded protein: CASRFRQGSYEQYF.

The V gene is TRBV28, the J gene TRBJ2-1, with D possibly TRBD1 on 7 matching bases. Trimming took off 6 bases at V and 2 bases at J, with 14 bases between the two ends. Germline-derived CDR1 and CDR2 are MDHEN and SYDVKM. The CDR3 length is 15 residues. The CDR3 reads CASSPQGEAYNEQFF. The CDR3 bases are TGTGCCAGCAGCCCCCAGGGGGAGGCCTACAATGAGCAGTTCTTC.

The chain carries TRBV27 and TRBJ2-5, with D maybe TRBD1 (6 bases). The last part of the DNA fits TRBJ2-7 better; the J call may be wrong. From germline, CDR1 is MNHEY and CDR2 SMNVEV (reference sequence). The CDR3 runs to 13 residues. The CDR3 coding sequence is TGTGCCAGCAGTTTAGGACAGCACTACGAGCAGTACTTC. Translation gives CASSLGQHYEQYF.

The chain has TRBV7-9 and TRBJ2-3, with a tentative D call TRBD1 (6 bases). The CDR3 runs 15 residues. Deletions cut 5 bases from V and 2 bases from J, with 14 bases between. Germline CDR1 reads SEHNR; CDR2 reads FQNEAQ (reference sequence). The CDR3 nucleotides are TGTGCCAGCAGCCGGACAGTGACAAACACAGATACGCAGTATTTT. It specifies CASSRTVTNTDTQYF.

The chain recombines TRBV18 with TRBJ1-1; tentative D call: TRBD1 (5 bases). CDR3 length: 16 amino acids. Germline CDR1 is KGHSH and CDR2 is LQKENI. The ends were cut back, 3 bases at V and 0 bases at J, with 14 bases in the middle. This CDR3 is CASSPGGARMNTEAFF. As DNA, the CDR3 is TGTGCCAGCTCACCGGGAGGGGCGCGGATGAACACTGAAGCTTTCTTT.

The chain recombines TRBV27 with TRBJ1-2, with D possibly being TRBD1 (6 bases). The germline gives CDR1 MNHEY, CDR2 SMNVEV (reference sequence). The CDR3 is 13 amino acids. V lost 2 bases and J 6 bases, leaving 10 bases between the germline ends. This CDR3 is CASSLTGWDGYTF. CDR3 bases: TGTGCCAGCAGTTTAACAGGGTGGGATGGCTACACCTTC.

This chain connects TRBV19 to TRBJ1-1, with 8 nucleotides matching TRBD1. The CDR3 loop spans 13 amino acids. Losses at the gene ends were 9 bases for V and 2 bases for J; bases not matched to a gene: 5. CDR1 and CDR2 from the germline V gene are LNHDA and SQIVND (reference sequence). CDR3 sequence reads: CASKDRANTEAFF. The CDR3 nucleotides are TGTGCCAGCAAGGACAGGGCAAACACTGAAGCTTTCTTT. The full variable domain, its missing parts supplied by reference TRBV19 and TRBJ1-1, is DGGITQSPKYLFRKEGQNVTLSCEQNLNHDAMYWYRQDPGQGLRLIYYSQIVNDFQKGDIAEGYSVSREKKESFPLTVTSAQKNPTAFYLCASKDRANTEAFFGQGTRLTVV.